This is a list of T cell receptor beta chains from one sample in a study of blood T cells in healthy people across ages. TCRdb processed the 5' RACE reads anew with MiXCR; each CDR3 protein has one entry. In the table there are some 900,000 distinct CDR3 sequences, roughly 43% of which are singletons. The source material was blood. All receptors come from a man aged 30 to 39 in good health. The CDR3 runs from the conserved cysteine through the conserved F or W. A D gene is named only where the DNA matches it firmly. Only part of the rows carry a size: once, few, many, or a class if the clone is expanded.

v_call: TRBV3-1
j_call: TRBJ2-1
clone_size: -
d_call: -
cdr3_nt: TGTGCCAGCAGCCAAGAGGTAGTACAGGGCAAGCAGTTCTTC
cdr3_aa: CASSQEVVQGKQFF

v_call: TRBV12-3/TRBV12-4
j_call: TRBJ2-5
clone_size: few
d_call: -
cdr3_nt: TGTGCCAGCAGTTTAGCGACTCAGGTTGGGCAGTACTTC
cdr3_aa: CASSLATQVGQYF

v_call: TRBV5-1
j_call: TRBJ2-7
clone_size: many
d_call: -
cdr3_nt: TGCGCCAGCAGCGTGGACGGGTTCTCCTACGAGCAGTACTTC
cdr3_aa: CASSVDGFSYEQYF

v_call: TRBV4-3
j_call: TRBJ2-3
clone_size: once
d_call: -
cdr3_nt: TGCGCCAGCAGCCAAGATGGCAGGGTTAGCACAGATACGCAGTATTTT
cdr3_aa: CASSQDGRVSTDTQYF

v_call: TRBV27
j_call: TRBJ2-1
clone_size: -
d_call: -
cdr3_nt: TGTGCCAGCAGTTTCTTGCAGGACGAGCTTTCTGAGCAGTTCTTC
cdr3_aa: CASSFLQDELSEQFF

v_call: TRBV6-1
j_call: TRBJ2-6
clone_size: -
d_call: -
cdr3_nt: TGTGCCAGCAGTCTACAGGGGGCCAACGTCCTGACTTTC
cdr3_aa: CASSLQGANVLTF

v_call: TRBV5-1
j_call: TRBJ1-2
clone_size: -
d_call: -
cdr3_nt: TGCGCCAGCAGGGGAGCAGATTTCTATGGCTACACCTTC
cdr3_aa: CASRGADFYGYTF

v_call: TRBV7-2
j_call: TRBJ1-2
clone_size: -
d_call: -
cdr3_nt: TGTGCCAGCAGCTTAGCGGGGAGTGGGGGCAACACCTTC
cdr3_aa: CASSLAGSGGNTF

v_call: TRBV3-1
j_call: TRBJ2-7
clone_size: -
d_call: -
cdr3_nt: TGTGCCAGCAGCCAAGAACTAGGGAACGAGCAGTACTTC
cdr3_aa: CASSQELGNEQYF

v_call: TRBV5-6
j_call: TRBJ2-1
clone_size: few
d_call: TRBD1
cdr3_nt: TGTGTCAGCAGCCCGACTACAGGGGAACCCAATGAGCAGTTCTTC
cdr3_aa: CVSSPTTGEPNEQFF

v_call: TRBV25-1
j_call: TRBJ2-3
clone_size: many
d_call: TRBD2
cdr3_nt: TGTGCCAGCAGACTAGCGGGGGGGGCGGATACGCAGTATTTT
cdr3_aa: CASRLAGGADTQYF

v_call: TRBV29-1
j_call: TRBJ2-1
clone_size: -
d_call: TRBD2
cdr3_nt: TGCAGCGCCCTAGCGGGGGGGAGTGAGCAGTTCTTC
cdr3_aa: CSALAGGSEQFF

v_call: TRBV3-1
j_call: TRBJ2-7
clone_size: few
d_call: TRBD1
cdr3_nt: TGTGCCAGCAGTCAGGGGGTCCACGAGCAGTACTTC
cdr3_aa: CASSQGVHEQYF

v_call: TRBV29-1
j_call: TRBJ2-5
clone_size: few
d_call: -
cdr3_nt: TGCAGCGTCAGGGGCGGGGCGGAGACCCAGTACTTC
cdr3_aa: CSVRGGAETQYF

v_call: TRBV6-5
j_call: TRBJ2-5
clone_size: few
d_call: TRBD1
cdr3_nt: TGTGCCAGCAGTTACTCCGGGACAGCTCGCCAAGAGACCCAGTACTTC
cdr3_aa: CASSYSGTARQETQYF

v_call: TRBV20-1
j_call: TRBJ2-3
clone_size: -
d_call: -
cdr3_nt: TGCAGTGCTCTCTCTCGCGGGGCGGAGTATCAAGATACGCAGTATTTT
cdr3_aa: CSALSRGAEYQDTQYF

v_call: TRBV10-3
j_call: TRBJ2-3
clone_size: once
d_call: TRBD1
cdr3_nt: TGTGCCATCAGTGAGGGACAGGTTAGCACAGATACGCAGTATTTT
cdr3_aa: CAISEGQVSTDTQYF

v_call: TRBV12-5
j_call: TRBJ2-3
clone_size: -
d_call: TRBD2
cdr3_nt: TGTGCTAGTGGCTTTTCCACGACTAGCGGGGGTTTCACAGATACGCAGTATTTT
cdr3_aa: CASGFSTTSGGFTDTQYF

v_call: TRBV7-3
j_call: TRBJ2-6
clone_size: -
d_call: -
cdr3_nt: TGTGCCAGCAGCCTAGAGGGGGGCCTCTTAAGTGGGGCCAACGTCCTGACTTTC
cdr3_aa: CASSLEGGLLSGANVLTF

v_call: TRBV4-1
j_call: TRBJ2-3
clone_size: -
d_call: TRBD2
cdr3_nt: TGCGCCAGCAGCCACACTAGCGGGGGGGCGGCAGATACGCAGTATTTT
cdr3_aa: CASSHTSGGAADTQYF

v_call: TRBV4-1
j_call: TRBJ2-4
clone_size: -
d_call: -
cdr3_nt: TGCGCCAGCAGCCAATTGGCGGAGATGGAACACATTCAGTACTTC
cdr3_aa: CASSQLAEMEHIQYF

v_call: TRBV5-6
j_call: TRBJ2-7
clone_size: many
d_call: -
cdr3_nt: TGTGCCAGCAGCTACGGACAGAGTACCTACGAGCAGTACTTC
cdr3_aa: CASSYGQSTYEQYF

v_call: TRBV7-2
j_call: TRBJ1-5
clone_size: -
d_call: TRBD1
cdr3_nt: TGTGCCAGCGGCCACGCAGGGGGACCTCAGCCCCAGCATTTT
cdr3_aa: CASGHAGGPQPQHF

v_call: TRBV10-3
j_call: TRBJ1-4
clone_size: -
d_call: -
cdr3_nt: TGTGCCATCAGTGAGTCTGAGGCGGGTAATGAAAAACTGTTTTTT
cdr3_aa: CAISESEAGNEKLFF

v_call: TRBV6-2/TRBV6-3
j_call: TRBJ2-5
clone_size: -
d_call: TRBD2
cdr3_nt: TGTGCCAGCAGTTACCGCCACGGGGGGGACCAAGAGACCCAGTACTTC
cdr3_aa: CASSYRHGGDQETQYF

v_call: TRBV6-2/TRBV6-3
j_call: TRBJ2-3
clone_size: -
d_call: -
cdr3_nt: TGTGCCAGCAGTCTAAGCCGACAGGCCGGTACGCAGTATTTT
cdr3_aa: CASSLSRQAGTQYF

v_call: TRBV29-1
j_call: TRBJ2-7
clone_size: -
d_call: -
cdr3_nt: TGCAGCGTTGAAGTGAGGGACGAGCAGTACTTC
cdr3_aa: CSVEVRDEQYF

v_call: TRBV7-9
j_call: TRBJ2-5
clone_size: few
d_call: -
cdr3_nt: TGTGCCAGCAGCAACACCCCAGGGTTATTAAACCAAGAGACCCAGTACTTC
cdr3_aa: CASSNTPGLLNQETQYF

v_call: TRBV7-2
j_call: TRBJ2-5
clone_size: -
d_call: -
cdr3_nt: TGTGCCAGCAGCTTAGGAGGGTCCCAGGGGACCCAGTACTTC
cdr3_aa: CASSLGGSQGTQYF

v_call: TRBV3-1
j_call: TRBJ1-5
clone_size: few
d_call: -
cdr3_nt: TGTGCCAGCAGCCCGGATCAGGATCAGCCCCAGCATTTT
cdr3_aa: CASSPDQDQPQHF

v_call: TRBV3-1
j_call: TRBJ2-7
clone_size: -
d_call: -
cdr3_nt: TGTGCCAGCAGCTCACTAGTAGGTAGCTCCGAGCAGTACTTC
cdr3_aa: CASSSLVGSSEQYF

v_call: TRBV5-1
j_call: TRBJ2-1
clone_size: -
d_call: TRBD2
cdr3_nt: TGCGCCAGCAGCTTTCAGCGGGGGGATTCAATGGGGCAGTTCTTC
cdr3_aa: CASSFQRGDSMGQFF

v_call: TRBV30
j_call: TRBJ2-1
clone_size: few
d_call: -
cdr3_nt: TGTGCCTGGGGGCGGTCTAGCTACAATGAGCAGTTCTTC
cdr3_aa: CAWGRSSYNEQFF

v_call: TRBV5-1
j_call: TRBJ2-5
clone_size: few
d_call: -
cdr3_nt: TGCGCCAGCAGCTTGGAGGTGTACCAAGAGACCCAGTACTTC
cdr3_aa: CASSLEVYQETQYF

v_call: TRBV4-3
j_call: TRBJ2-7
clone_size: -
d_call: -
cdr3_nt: TGCGCCAGCAGCCATAGACAGGGGAGGGCCTCCTACGAGCAGTACTTC
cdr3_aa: CASSHRQGRASYEQYF

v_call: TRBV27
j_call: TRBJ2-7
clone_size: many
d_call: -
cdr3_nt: TGTGCCAGCAGTTTAGGGCAGGACTACGAGCAGTACTTC
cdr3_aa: CASSLGQDYEQYF

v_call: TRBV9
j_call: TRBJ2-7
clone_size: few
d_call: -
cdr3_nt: TGTGCCAGCAGCGTAGACAGGGCTCAGCGGGAGCAGTACTTC
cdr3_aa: CASSVDRAQREQYF

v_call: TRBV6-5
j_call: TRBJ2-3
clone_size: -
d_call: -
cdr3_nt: TGTGCCAGCAGCAGGCAAGGGGGGTTCGGGGATACGCAGTATTTT
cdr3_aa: CASSRQGGFGDTQYF

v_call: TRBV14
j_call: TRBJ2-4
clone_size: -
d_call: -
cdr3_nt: TGTGCCAGCAGCCAAGATGTCGCAGGCCGCAAAAACATTCAGTACTTC
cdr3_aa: CASSQDVAGRKNIQYF

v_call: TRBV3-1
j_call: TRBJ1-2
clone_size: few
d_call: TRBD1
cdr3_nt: TGTGCCAGCAGCCAAGGCATCCCCGACAGGGGGCAAGGCTATGGCTACACCTTC
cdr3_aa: CASSQGIPDRGQGYGYTF

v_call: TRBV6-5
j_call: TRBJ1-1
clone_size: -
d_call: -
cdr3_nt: TGTGCCAGCAGTTATGTCGGGGGCACTGAAGCTTTCTTT
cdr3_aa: CASSYVGGTEAFF

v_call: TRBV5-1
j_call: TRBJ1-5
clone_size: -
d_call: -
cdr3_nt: TGCGCCAGCAGCTTGGACCGGGGCAGTCAGCCCCAGCATTTT
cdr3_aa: CASSLDRGSQPQHF

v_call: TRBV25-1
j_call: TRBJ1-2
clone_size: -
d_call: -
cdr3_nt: TGTGCCAGCAGTGAAGAGGTCCCCGAAAGGGGTAACTATGGCTACACCTTC
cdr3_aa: CASSEEVPERGNYGYTF

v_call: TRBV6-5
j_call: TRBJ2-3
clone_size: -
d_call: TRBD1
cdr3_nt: TGTGCCAGCGGCGACAGGGGGAAGATGGATACGCAGTATTTT
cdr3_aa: CASGDRGKMDTQYF

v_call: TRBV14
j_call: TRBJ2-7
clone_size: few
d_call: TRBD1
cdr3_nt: TGTGCCAGCAGCCGGACAGGGCATTCCTACGAGCAGTACTTC
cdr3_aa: CASSRTGHSYEQYF

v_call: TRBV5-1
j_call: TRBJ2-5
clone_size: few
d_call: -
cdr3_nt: TGCGCCAGCAGCTTCACTCTAAGGGAGACCCAGTACTTC
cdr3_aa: CASSFTLRETQYF

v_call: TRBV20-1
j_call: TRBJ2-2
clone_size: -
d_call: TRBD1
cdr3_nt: TGCAGTGCTACCCCCAGGACAGGGGGCAACACCGGGGAGCTGTTTTTT
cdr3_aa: CSATPRTGGNTGELFF

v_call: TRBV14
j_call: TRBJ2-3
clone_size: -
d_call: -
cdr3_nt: TGTGCCAGCAGCCATGGGGACCGCCGGACGCAGTATTTT
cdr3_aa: CASSHGDRRTQYF

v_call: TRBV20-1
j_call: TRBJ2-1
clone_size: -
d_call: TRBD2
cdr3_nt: TGCAGTGCGGCTCCTCCGGGGGGGGCGAATGAGCAGTTCTTC
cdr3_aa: CSAAPPGGANEQFF

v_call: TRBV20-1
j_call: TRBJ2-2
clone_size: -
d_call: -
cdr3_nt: TGCAGTGCTAGAGCCCTAAGGGGGGTTCTGGCCACCGGGGAGCTGTTTTTT
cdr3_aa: CSARALRGVLATGELFF

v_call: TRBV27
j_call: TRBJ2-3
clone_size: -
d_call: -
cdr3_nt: TGTGCCAGCAGTTTACCGGATTCAGTCGATACGCAGTATTTT
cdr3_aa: CASSLPDSVDTQYF

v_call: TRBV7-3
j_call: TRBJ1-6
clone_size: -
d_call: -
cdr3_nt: TGTGCCAGCAGCTTGCAGAATAATTCACCCCTCCACTTT
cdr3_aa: CASSLQNNSPLHF

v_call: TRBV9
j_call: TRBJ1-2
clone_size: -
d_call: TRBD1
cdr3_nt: TGTGCCAGCAGCGTAGGGCACAAGACAGGGGCTAACTATGGCTACACCTTC
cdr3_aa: CASSVGHKTGANYGYTF

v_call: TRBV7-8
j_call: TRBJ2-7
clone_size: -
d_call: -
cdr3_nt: TGTGCCAGCAGGGGGAGTAGGGCCTACGAGCAGTACTTC
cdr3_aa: CASRGSRAYEQYF

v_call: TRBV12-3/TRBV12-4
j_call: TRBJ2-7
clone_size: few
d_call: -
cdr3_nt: TGTGCCAGCAGTCCAAGGACAAGGCGCTACGAGCAGTACTTC
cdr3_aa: CASSPRTRRYEQYF